The sequence of this TCR beta chain was determined in a study of Ad26.COV2.S vaccination and SARS-CoV-2 variants (dated by TCRdb to the early 2020s). The study in broad terms: Donors in the vaccine arm were drawn from COV1001, a phase I-IIa trial of Ad26.COV2.S in healthy adults that was multicentre, randomized, double-blind and placebo-controlled. Dosing of Ad26.COV2.S was intramuscular, at either 5x10^10 or 1x10^11 viral particles, delivered as one shot or as two shots spaced 56 days apart. TCRbeta repertoire sequencing served as the tool for gauging how specific and how broad the SARS-CoV-2-reactive T cell receptors were following Ad26.COV2.S vaccination. A total of roughly 30 samples were included in the TCR-sequenced set, comprising roughly 19 Ad26.COV2.S vaccine recipients, 5 placebo recipients and 8 SARS-CoV-2 convalescent individuals. Participants in the trial were split at random into five groups of five each, receiving low-dose or high-dose Ad26.COV2.S once or twice, or else placebo on both occasions. Investigators did not know the trial group allocation while performing experiments and assessing outcomes.

The immunoSEQ Assay was used to sequence TCRbeta CDR3 regions. After extraction, genomic DNA underwent amplification by bias-controlled multiplex PCR, followed by high-throughput sequencing. The published analysis was carried out like this. To quantify the absolute abundance of every unique TCRbeta CDR3 region, sequences were collapsed and filtered. T cell fraction was estimated by normalizing TCRbeta template counts to usable DNA, with usable DNA measured through amplification of reference genes found in all nucleated cells. Repertoire TCRs were annotated as SARS-CoV-2-specific by exact matching of V gene, CDR3 amino acid sequence and J gene to a known reactive TCR set. MIRA supplied the reference SARS-CoV-2 TCR set, which was filtered for enrichment in COVID-19-positive ImmuneCODE repertoires so that public or cross-reactive TCRs were removed. Based on the MIRA antigens, annotated TCRs were further analysed at the level of specific ORF or position within ORF. Breadth was defined as the number of annotated unique rearrangements divided by the total number of unique productive rearrangements, and depth was defined as the summed frequency of the annotated unique rearrangements. TCR breadth was compared between groups using two-sided Wilcoxon rank-sum tests. In its TCRdb copy, this immuneACCESS table keeps in-frame sequences only and misses some clones. Where compared with another copy, unresolved V genes explain less than half of these, and the others have no known cause. That table gives V, J and clone size, and the DNA gave D and trimming. The sample contains about 420,000 clones, roughly 88% of them found a single time. The top ten constitute 3.6% of the sample.

Notes on this clone: It lacks a known antigen. No quality values exist for individual bases; no much larger clone is one base distant.

What the treatment or condition label conveys for this sample: 19 received Ad26.COV2.S at low or high dose, single or two shots; a few received placebo; per-sample allocation not given. Repertoires of vaccine and placebo recipients were sequenced from samples collected on day 63 after the first injection. Between 29 July and 7 August 2020, Cohort 1b enrolled approximately 26 adults aged 18-55 years at one site in Boston, USA. As a vaccine, Ad26.COV2.S was a replication-incompetent adenovirus type 26 vector that expressed a prefusion-stabilized SARS-CoV-2 spike protein derived from the original Wuhan strain. Beyond this particular receptor, the publication reports: Comparable non-spike TCR breadth was observed between vaccine and placebo recipients, consistent with only spike being contained in the vaccine. According to the authors, total T cell responses may have been underestimated by the TCR breadth and depth analyses. The study was not powered to compare responses between vaccine doses or regimens. After vaccination, substantial breadth of spike-specific CD8+ and CD4+ T cell responses was reported. Higher spike-specific TCR breadth was observed in Ad26.COV2.S recipients than in placebo recipients (P = 0.0014).

The CDR3 measures 16 amino acids from cysteine to phenylalanine. The CDR3 DNA has 48 bases and is translated from base 1. Sequences LGHDT (CDR1) and YNNKEL (CDR2) are obtained from the germline V gene (reference sequence). Germline trimming: 1 base from V, 4 bases from J; junction bases outside gene matches: 7. The chain was built from TRBV3-1 (or the pseudogene TRBV3-2) and TRBJ1-2; 9 nucleotides in the junction match TRBD1. The clonotype comes from a person aged 18 to 65 who received the Ad26.COV2.S COVID-19 vaccine or a placebo. Sequencing was performed on peripheral blood, taken in a trial of Ad26.COV2.S vaccine versus placebo. This receptor has the CDR3 CASSQGPTGGIYGYTF. The DNA sequence is as follows: TGTGCCAGCAGCCAAGGACCGACAGGGGGTATCTATGGCTACACCTTC.